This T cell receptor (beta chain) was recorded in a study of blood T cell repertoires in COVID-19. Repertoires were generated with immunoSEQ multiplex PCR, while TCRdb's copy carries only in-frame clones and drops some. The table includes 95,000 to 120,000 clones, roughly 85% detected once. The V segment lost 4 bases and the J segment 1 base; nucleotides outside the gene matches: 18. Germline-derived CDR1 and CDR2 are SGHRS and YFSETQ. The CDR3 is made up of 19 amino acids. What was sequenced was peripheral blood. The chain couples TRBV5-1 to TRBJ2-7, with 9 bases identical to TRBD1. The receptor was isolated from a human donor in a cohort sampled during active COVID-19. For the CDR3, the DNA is TGCGCCAGCAGCCCCGGGTCGGGACAGGGTAGTTGGGAATCCTACGAGCAGTACTTC. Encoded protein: CASSPGSGQGSWESYEQYF.